The sequence of this T cell receptor (beta chain) was determined in a study of blood T cell repertoires in COVID-19. This CDR3 contains 15 residues. V lost 0 bases, J lost 9 bases, and 4 bases stayed unmatched. Germline-derived CDR1 and CDR2 are SGDLS and YYNGEE. The data were produced by immunoSEQ multiplex PCR, yet TCRdb's version contains in-frame clones alone and is incomplete. The repertoire holds around 100,000 clones, with about 85% as singletons. The J gene is TRBJ2-1, the V gene TRBV9; 12 bases are a match to TRBD2. The sequenced sample was peripheral blood. The source of this sequence is a human donor in a cohort sampled during active COVID-19. CDR3 DNA sequence: TGTGCCAGCAGCGTAGATCTAGCGGGGGGGCGTGAGCAGTTCTTC. It codes for CASSVDLAGGREQFF.